This TCR beta chain was found in a study of T cell responses to AZD1222 COVID-19 vaccine. Sequencing used immunoSEQ multiplex PCR; TCRdb keeps in-frame clones, though not all of them. The sample lists 120,000 to 150,000 clones, around 91% occurring once. Sequencing used peripheral blood, obtained 28 days after the second AZD1222 dose. The source is an adult who received the AZD1222 COVID-19 vaccine.

The CDR3 loop reads CASRFHRASYGYTF. As DNA, the CDR3 is TGTGCCAGCAGATTCCACAGGGCAAGCTATGGCTACACCTTC. V usage is TRBV6-5 and J usage is TRBJ1-2; D might be TRBD1 (6 bases). CDR1 and CDR2 from the germline V gene are MNHEY and SVGAGI. CDR3 length: 14 residues. Trimming left V 6 bases short and J 4 bases short, with 15 bases between.